This TCR beta chain emerged from a study of shared clonotypes between healthy human individuals. Study-wide results and limits: Across subsets, estimated richness was generally greater for naive than for memory populations.

Every donor, a Caucasian adult, lived in Nashville, Tennessee. CD45RA-negative memory and CD45RA+ naive subsets were split from the CD4+ cells. It was roughly 190 ng DNA, tens of thousands of T cell genomes, that sorted-subset replicate PCRs used. Using immunoSEQ multiplex PCR, the repertoire was profiled, and TCRdb retains in-frame clones only, with some absent. Of roughly 1.5 million clones in the sample, 95% to 99% were seen once. Germline loops: CDR1 SGHTA, CDR2 FQGTGA. This CDR3 is built from 13 residues. The germline V and J ends were trimmed by 1 base and 5 bases, with 6 bases remaining between them. Concerning this clone itself: Its antigen is not known.

The sequence was obtained from a man between 25 and 39 years old in good health. The J gene is TRBJ2-1, the V gene TRBV7-3; tentative D call: TRBD1 (5 bases). The sample taken for sequencing was naive CD4+ T cells sorted from blood. Described subset: CD45RA+ positively selected. The chain's CDR3 is CASSLRQHNEQFF. CDR3 DNA sequence: TGTGCCAGCAGCTTAAGACAGCACAATGAGCAGTTCTTC.